The source of this T cell receptor (beta chain) is a study of T cell clonotyping in hematopoietic cell transplantation. Study conclusions and caveats: After transplant, recipient diversity fell while pathologically expanded clonotypes grew through day 180. At the given depth, recipient repertoires were over 95% de novo clonotypes. CD4 and CD8 repertoire contributions could not be separated without sorting. Higher Inverse Simpson Index values in graft donor and pretransplant recipient predicted broader posttransplant TCR diversity.

This clone was seen a single time. Its cognate antigen is unknown. Sequencing was performed with immunoSEQ multiplex PCR; in TCRdb, only in-frame clones are kept and a portion is missing. Of about 13,000 clones in the sample, around 90% were seen once. This clonotype was obtained from a female patient aged 50 to 60 who had an allogeneic stem cell transplant from an unrelated donor, so the T cells may come from the graft donor. Some clones in this sample may be carry-over from other donors' samples. The specimen was PBMCs, collected 100 days after allogeneic stem cell transplant.

CDR3 amino acids: CASSDDPGSPLHF. Here the CDR3 DNA reads TGTGCCAGCAGCGACGACCCGGGTTCACCCCTCCACTTT. The chain has TRBV6-4 and TRBJ1-6, with D unclear. Trimming pared 6 bases from V and 9 bases from J, leaving 12 bases between. Germline lookup yields CDR1 MRHNA and CDR2 SNTAGT. The CDR3 has 13 residues.